This TCR beta chain was captured in a study of tumor-infiltrating lymphocytes in primary liver carcinoma. Study-wide points: Tumor tissue displayed a significantly greater top-250-clone fraction than blood (p = 0.039).

A primer matching the constant region was used to make TCR beta cDNA from 450 to 500 ng of total RNA. ARM-PCR, slightly modified, supplied the TCR beta libraries through three nested multiplex PCR rounds. TRBV1-TRBV30 forward and Cbeta reverse primers drove the first two approximately 10-cycle rounds. TCRdb recomputed calls from the multiplex PCR reads with MiXCR, one row per CDR3 protein. The sample contains approximately 190,000 distinct CDR3 sequences, around four fifths of which appear only once. The approximately 17-32 mg bulk tissue piece was not sorted before simultaneous RNA and DNA extraction. Points on this clonotype: Antigen specificity is unknown.

The CDR3 extends over 15 amino acids. The V gene lost 7 bases and the J gene lost 2 bases, with 16 bases spanning the gap. In germline, CDR1 is SGHRS, CDR2 YFSETQ. This sequence joins TRBV5-1 and TRBJ2-1; D perhaps matches TRBD2 (5 bases). This sequence originates from a man aged 35 to 55 with primary liver carcinoma and hepatitis B virus infection. The source material was tumor tissue from primary liver carcinoma. The CDR3 DNA sequence: TGCGCCAGCGCCTTGGTTGGGGAGCCCTACAATGAGCAGTTCTTC. It translates to CASALVGEPYNEQFF.